These 18 T cell receptor beta chains came from one sample sequenced in a study of blood T cell repertoires in COVID-19. TCRdb's table, derived via immunoSEQ multiplex PCR, lists solely in-frame clones and lacks some. The sample yields around 700,000 clones, over 80% seen once. The sequencing input was peripheral blood. Receptors were obtained from a young woman with acute or convalescent COVID-19.

The chain recombines TRBV12-3 or TRBV12-4 with TRBJ2-1, with TRBD2 as a possible D gene (6 bases). The V end was cut by 4 bases, the J end by 2 bases, with 6 bases between. This CDR3 is built from 13 residues. The CDR3 region has the DNA TGTGCCAGCAGTTGGAGGGCCTACAATGAGCAGTTCTTC. Protein: CASSWRAYNEQFF.

This sequence joins TRBV19 and TRBJ1-2, with D tentatively TRBD1 (5 bases). Germline CDR1 reads LNHDA; CDR2 reads SQIVND (reference sequence). This CDR3 is 13 amino acids long. The V end lost 5 bases, the J end lost 6 bases, and 13 bases lay between the germline ends. In DNA form, the CDR3 reads TGTGCCAGTAGTTCGGGCAGGGAAGATGGCTACACCTTC. This encodes CASSSGREDGYTF. The complete variable domain, with remaining parts taken from reference TRBV19 and TRBJ1-2, reads DGGITQSPKYLFRKEGQNVTLSCEQNLNHDAMYWYRQDPGQGLRLIYYSQIVNDFQKGDIAEGYSVSREKKESFPLTVTSAQKNPTAFYLCASSSGREDGYTFGSGTRLTVV.

This clone was detected once. The chain combines TRBV24-1 with TRBJ2-7; 9 bases are a match to TRBD1. J lost 7 bases, V lost 7 bases, and 13 bases had no gene match. Germline lookup yields CDR1 KGHDR and CDR2 SFDVKD. This CDR3 region has 15 residues. This chain's CDR3 is CATSPGQGGWGEQYF. The CDR3 coding sequence is TGTGCCACCAGCCCGGGACAGGGCGGATGGGGAGAGCAGTACTTC.

The V and J genes are TRBV18 and TRBJ2-1; the match to TRBD2 covers 13 bases. V was clipped by 3 bases and J by 2 bases; unmatched bases: 10. This CDR3 has 19 amino acids. Germline V lookup: CDR1 KGHSH, CDR2 LQKENI. CDR3 amino acids: CASSPPETSGGSPYNEQFF. CDR3 bases: TGTGCCAGCTCACCCCCCGAGACTAGCGGGGGGTCTCCCTACAATGAGCAGTTCTTC.

V usage is TRBV6-2 or TRBV6-3 and J usage is TRBJ2-1, with D perhaps TRBD2 (5 bases). The CDR3 extends over 12 amino acids. The V and J ends lost 2 bases and 9 bases respectively, with 8 bases between them. Germline V gives CDR1 MNHEY, CDR2 SVGEGT. The CDR3 sequence is CASSYLAGEQFF. The CDR3 region has the DNA TGTGCCAGCAGTTACCTAGCCGGTGAGCAGTTCTTC.

This rearrangement joins TRBV7-2 to TRBJ1-6; a possible D gene is TRBD1 (5 bases). CDR1 is SGHTA, CDR2 FQGNSA, per germline. There are 15 residues in the CDR3. V was pared by 1 base and J by 8 bases, with 12 bases between. The CDR3, as DNA: TGTGCCAGCAGCTTAGAGGGGTCACCAGATTCACCCCTCCACTTT. Its protein is CASSLEGSPDSPLHF.

Only one count was recorded for this clone. The chain couples TRBV29-1 to TRBJ1-2; 7 bases agree with TRBD1. The CDR3 length is 14 residues. The germline V gene encodes CDR1 SQVTM and CDR2 ANQGSEA. The CDR3 DNA reads as TGCAGTTTTCCGGGACAGTGGTCTAACTATGGCTACACCTTC. Translated: CSFPGQWSNYGYTF.

This chain joins TRBV27 and TRBJ2-7, with D possibly matching TRBD2 (6 bases). The germline CDR1 and CDR2 sequences are MNHEY and SMNVEV (reference sequence). The CDR3 is 14 residues long. The V and J ends lost 2 bases and 3 bases respectively, with 11 bases between them. CDR3 sequence (DNA): TGTGCCAGCAGTTTAGGGGGGAATCTCTACGAGCAGTACTTC. Its protein is CASSLGGNLYEQYF.

The CDR3 DNA sequence: TGCGCCAGCAGCCACCTCCGGGGGGGCTACACCTTC. Translating it yields CASSHLRGGYTF. The V gene is TRBV4-1, the J gene TRBJ1-2, with D possibly TRBD1 on 5 matching bases. CDR3 length equals 12 residues. V lost 3 bases and J lost 8, with 10 bases in between. CDR1 MGHRA and CDR2 YSYEKL come from the germline V gene.

The rearrangement uses TRBV27 and TRBJ2-3; D unclear. CDR3 size: 13 residues. V lost 3 bases and J lost 3, with 7 bases in between. Germline CDR1 is MNHEY and CDR2 is SMNVEV (reference sequence). The CDR3 sequence: CASSLWQTDTQYF. The CDR3 DNA sequence: TGTGCCAGCAGTTTGTGGCAGACAGATACGCAGTATTTT.

The V call is TRBV29-1, the J call TRBJ1-1; D might be TRBD1 (6 bases). There are 12 residues in the CDR3. Germline CDR1 SQVTM, CDR2 ANQGSEA. V was trimmed by 5 bases and J by 7 bases, leaving 14 bases between them. The CDR3 region is CSVLMGAGEAFF. CDR3 DNA sequence: TGCAGCGTTTTAATGGGGGCTGGTGAAGCTTTCTTT. Together with reference TRBV29-1 and TRBJ1-1, the CDR3 gives the full variable domain: SAVISQKPSRDICQRGTSLTIQCQVDSQVTMMFWYRQQPGQSLTLIATANQGSEATYESGFVIDKFPISRPNLTFSTLTVSNMSPEDSSIYLCSVLMGAGEAFFGQGTRLTVV.

This chain links TRBV5-1 with TRBJ1-2; 9 nucleotides line up with TRBD1. Trimming removed 3 bases from V and 7 bases from J; junction bases left unmatched: 10. The CDR3 spans 15 residues. Germline CDR1 is SGHRS and CDR2 is YFSETQ. CDR3 DNA sequence: TGCGCCAGCAGCTCGTCTACAGGGGGCCCCGGTGGCTACACCTTC. Its protein is CASSSSTGGPGGYTF.

V and J are TRBV19 and TRBJ1-1, with no clear D. V lost 0 bases and J lost 0, with 8 bases in between. The CDR3 totals 15 residues. Looked up from germline, CDR1 is LNHDA and CDR2 is SQIVND (reference sequence). CDR3 in amino acids: CASSIDLSVNTEAFF. CDR3 in DNA: TGTGCCAGTAGTATAGATCTATCCGTGAACACTGAAGCTTTCTTT.

This clone was picked up one time. The J gene is TRBJ1-2, the V gene TRBV5-1, with 8 bases that match TRBD1. Germline assignment: CDR1 SGHRS and CDR2 YFSETQ. The CDR3 covers 13 residues. J was trimmed by 8 bases and V by 4 bases; bases with no gene match: 7. CDR3 in DNA: TGCGCCAGCAGCCGCTGGACAGGGAGGGGCTACACCTTC. Its protein product is CASSRWTGRGYTF.

The V call is TRBV15, the J call TRBJ1-6; tentatively, D is TRBD1 (6 bases). The CDR3 sequence is 14 residues long. The ends were cut back, 6 bases at V and 10 bases at J, with 16 bases in the middle. From germline, CDR1 is LNHNV and CDR2 YYDKDF (reference sequence). CDR3 DNA sequence: TGTGCCACCAGGGGGGCAGGGGAGAGCTCACCCCTCCACTTT. Its translation is CATRGAGESSPLHF.

The gene calls are TRBV6-1 and TRBJ1-5, with D maybe TRBD1 (5 bases). The CDR3 totals 14 residues. With 0 bases removed from V and 9 bases from J, the gap between germline ends came to 12 bases. Germline CDR1 MNHNS, CDR2 SASEGT. The CDR3 spells CASSEAGGVSPQHF. The CDR3 coding sequence is TGTGCCAGCAGTGAAGCGGGGGGGGTATCGCCCCAGCATTTT.

The genes are TRBV11-2 and TRBJ1-6; 11 positions match TRBD1. The J segment lost 4 bases and the V segment lost 7 bases, leaving 3 bases of the junction unmatched. The CDR3 loop spans 15 amino acids. Germline values: CDR1 SGHAT, CDR2 FQNNGV. The CDR3: CASNGQGAYNSPLHF. CDR3 in DNA: TGTGCCAGCAACGGACAGGGGGCATATAATTCACCCCTCCACTTT.

The chain is built from TRBV5-1 and TRBJ1-2, with D perhaps TRBD1 (5 bases). This CDR3 spans 17 amino acids. Between the trimmed V and J ends, which lost 0 bases and 1 base, there was a span of 16 bases. Germline CDR1 reads SGHRS; CDR2 reads YFSETQ. CDR3 amino acids: CASSLEPGFGYNYGYTF. CDR3 sequence (DNA): TGCGCCAGCAGCTTGGAACCAGGGTTCGGCTATAACTATGGCTACACCTTC.